Below, 9 T cell receptor beta chains from the same sample are listed, as sequenced in a study of blood T cell repertoires in COVID-19. The repertoire was sequenced with immunoSEQ multiplex PCR; TCRdb's copy has only in-frame clones and lacks some. The top ten hold about 48% of the sample, which has 35,000 to 50,000 clones, roughly four fifths seen once. Sequencing was performed on peripheral blood. These TCRs come from a woman older than 75 with acute or convalescent COVID-19.

V gene TRBV7-8 combines with J gene TRBJ1-2; the D gene is possibly TRBD1 (5 bases). The CDR3 covers 14 residues. The germline gives CDR1 SGHVS, CDR2 FQNEAQ. Trimming removed 2 bases at V and 8 bases at J, with 15 bases between. CDR3 nucleotide sequence: TGTGCCAGCAGCTTATCCCCCCAGGGCCGCGGCTACACCTTC. Protein: CASSLSPQGRGYTF.

The CDR3: CASSSQTGALETQYF. CDR3 in DNA: TGCGCCAGCAGCTCACAGACAGGGGCGTTGGAGACCCAGTACTTC. This chain connects TRBV5-1 to TRBJ2-5; 8 nucleotides align to TRBD1. V lost 3 bases and J lost 5; bases outside the gene matches: 9. In germline, CDR1 is SGHRS, CDR2 YFSETQ. The CDR3 spans 15 residues.

This clone appeared once. The rearrangement uses TRBV2 and TRBJ1-2; D perhaps matches TRBD1 (5 bases). V was pared by 6 bases and J by 3 bases, with 8 bases between. This CDR3 comprises 12 residues. Germline-derived CDR1 and CDR2 are SNHLY and FYNNEI. CDR3 in amino acids: CASRGEDYGYTF. The CDR3 DNA is TGTGCCAGCAGGGGGGAGGACTATGGCTACACCTTC.

This clone showed up just a few times. This chain joins TRBV7-9 and TRBJ1-4; D perhaps matches TRBD1 (5 bases). The V end was cut by 5 bases, the J end by 7 bases, with 14 bases between. This CDR3 has 14 residues. The germline V gene has CDR1 SEHNR and CDR2 FQNEAQ (reference sequence). CDR3 in DNA: TGTGCCAGCAGCCCCCCCCCGGGGGGTGAAAAACTGTTTTTT. Its protein product is CASSPPPGGEKLFF.

The genes are TRBV6-1 and TRBJ1-1, with D perhaps TRBD1 (6 bases). This CDR3 contains 14 residues. Per germline, CDR1 MNHNS and CDR2 SASEGT. The V and J ends lost 3 bases and 4 bases respectively, with 12 bases between them. The CDR3 region has the DNA TGTGCCAGCAGTGAGACAGGAGGAGGCACTGAAGCTTTCTTT. It encodes CASSETGGGTEAFF.

This chain connects TRBV15 to TRBJ2-7; D possibly corresponds to TRBD2 (5 bases). The CDR3 extends over 15 amino acids. The ends were cut back, 5 bases at V and 4 bases at J, with 18 bases in the middle. The germline V gene encodes CDR1 LNHNV and CDR2 YYDKDF (reference sequence). The CDR3 protein is CATSEMQSREYEQYF. The DNA of the CDR3 is TGTGCCACCAGCGAGATGCAGTCGAGGGAATACGAGCAGTACTTC.

This clone was counted only a few times. V and J are TRBV7-9 and TRBJ1-1, with TRBD1 as a possible D gene (5 bases). Germline V gene sequence: CDR1 SEHNR, CDR2 FQNEAQ (reference sequence). The V and J ends lost 5 bases and 0 bases respectively, with 7 bases between them. The CDR3 has 13 amino acids. The CDR3 DNA sequence: TGTGCCAGCAGCCAGGACATGAACACTGAAGCTTTCTTT. This sequence encodes CASSQDMNTEAFF.

This chain links TRBV29-1 with TRBJ2-5; no clear D gene. CDR3 size: 15 residues. The germline V gene encodes CDR1 SQVTM and CDR2 ANQGSEA. V shed 4 bases and J shed 4 bases, with 19 bases lying between them. The CDR3 DNA reads TGCAGCGTTGCCCCCTCCTCCAGTTTACGAGAGACCCAGTACTTC. Its translation is CSVAPSSSLRETQYF.

CDR3 sequence reads: CASSLGGHGYTF. The CDR3 nucleotides are TGTGCCAGCAGCTTGGGGGGGCATGGCTACACCTTC. The chain links TRBV5-6 to TRBJ1-2; TRBD1 might be the D (6 bases). This CDR3 contains 12 residues. Germline CDR1 is SGHDT and CDR2 is YYEEEE. V was cut by 0 bases and J by 6 bases, with 6 bases left in between. Full variable domain (outside the CDR3, taken from reference TRBV5-6 and TRBJ1-2): DAGVTQSPTHLIKTRGQQVTLRCSPKSGHDTVSWYQQALGQGPQFIFQYYEEEERQRGNFPDRFSGHQFPNYSSELNVNALLLGDSALYLCASSLGGHGYTFGSGTRLTVV.